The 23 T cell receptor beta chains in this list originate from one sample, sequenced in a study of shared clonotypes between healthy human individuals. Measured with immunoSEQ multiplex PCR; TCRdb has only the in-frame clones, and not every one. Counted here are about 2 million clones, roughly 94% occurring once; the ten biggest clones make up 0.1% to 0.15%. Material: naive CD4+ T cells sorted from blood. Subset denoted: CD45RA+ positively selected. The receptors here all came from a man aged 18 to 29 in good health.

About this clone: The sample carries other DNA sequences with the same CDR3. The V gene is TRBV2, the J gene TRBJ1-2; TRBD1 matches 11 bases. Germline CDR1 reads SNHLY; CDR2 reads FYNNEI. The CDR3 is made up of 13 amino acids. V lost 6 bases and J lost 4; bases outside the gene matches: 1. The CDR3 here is CASRDRGPYGYTF. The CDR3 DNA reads TGTGCCAGCAGGGACAGGGGGCCCTATGGCTACACCTTC. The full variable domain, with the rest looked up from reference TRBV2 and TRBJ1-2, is EPEVTQTPSHQVTQMGQEVILRCVPISNHLYFYWYRQILGQKVEFLVSFYNNEISEKSEIFDDQFSVERPDGSNFTLKIRSTKLEDSAMYFCASRDRGPYGYTFGSGTRLTVV.

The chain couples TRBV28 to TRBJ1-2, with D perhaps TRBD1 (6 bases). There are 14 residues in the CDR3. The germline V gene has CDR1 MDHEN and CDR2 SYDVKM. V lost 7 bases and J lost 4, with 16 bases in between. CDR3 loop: CASTNTGTGYGYTF. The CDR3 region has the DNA TGTGCCAGCACCAACACAGGGACTGGCTATGGCTACACCTTC.

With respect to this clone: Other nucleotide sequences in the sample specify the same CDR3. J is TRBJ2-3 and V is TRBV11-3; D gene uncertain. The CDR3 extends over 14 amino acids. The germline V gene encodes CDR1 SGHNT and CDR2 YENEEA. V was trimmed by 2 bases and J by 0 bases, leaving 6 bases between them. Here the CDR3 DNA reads TGTGCCAGCAGCTTATCGGGCAGCACAGATACGCAGTATTTT. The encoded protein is CASSLSGSTDTQYF.

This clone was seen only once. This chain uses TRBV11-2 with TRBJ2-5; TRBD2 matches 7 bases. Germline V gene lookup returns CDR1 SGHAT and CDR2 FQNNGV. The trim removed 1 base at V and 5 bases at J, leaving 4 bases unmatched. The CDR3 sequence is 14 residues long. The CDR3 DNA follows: TGTGCCAGCAGCTTAGGCGGGAGAGGGGAGACCCAGTACTTC. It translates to CASSLGGRGETQYF.

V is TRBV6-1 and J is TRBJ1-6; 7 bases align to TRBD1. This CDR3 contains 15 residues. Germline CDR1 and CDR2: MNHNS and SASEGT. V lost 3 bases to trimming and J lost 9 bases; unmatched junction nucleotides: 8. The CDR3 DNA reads TGTGCCAGCAGTGAGTCGACAGGGAAAGCTTCACCCCTCCACTTT. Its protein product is CASSESTGKASPLHF.

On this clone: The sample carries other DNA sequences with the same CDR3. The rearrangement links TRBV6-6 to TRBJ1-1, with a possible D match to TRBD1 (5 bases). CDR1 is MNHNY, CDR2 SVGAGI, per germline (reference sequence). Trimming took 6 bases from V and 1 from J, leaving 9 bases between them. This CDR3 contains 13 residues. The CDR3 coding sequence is TGTGCCAGCAGCCGCCAGGGGAACACTGAAGCTTTCTTT. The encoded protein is CASSRQGNTEAFF.

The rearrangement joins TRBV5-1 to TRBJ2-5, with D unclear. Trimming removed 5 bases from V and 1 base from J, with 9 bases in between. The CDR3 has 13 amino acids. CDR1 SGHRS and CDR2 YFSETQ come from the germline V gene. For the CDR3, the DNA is TGCGCCAGCAGACGAAGCTTCCAAGAGACCCAGTACTTC. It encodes CASRRSFQETQYF.

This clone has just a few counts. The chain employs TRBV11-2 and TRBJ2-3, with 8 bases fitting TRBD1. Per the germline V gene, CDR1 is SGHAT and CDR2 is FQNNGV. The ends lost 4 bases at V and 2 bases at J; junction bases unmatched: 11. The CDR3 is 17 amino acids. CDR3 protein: CASSYGQGKPDTDTQYF. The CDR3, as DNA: TGTGCCAGCAGCTACGGACAGGGCAAGCCGGACACAGATACGCAGTATTTT.

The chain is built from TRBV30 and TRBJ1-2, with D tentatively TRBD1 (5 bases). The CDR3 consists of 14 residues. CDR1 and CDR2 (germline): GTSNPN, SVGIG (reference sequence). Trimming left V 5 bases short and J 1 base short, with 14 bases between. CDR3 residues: CAWRMGTVNYGYTF. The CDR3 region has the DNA TGTGCCTGGCGAATGGGGACTGTTAACTATGGCTACACCTTC.

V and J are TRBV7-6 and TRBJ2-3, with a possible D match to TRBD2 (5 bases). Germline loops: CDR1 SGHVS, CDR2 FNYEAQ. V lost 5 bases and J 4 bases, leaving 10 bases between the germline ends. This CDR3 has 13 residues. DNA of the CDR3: TGTGCCAGCAGCGCCCGGGAATCAGATACGCAGTATTTT. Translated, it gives CASSARESDTQYF.

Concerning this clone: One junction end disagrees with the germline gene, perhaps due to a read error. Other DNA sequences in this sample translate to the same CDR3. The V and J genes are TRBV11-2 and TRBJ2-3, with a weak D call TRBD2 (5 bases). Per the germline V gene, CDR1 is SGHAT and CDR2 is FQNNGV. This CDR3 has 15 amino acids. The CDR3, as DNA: TGTGCCAGCAGCCTAGATTTGGGGTCGGGGGATACGCAGTATTTT. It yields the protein CASSLDLGSGDTQYF.

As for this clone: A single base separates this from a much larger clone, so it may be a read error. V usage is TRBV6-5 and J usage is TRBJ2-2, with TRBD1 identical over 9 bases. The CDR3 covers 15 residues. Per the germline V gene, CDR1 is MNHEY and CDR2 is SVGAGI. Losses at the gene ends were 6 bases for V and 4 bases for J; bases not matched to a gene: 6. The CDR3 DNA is TGTGCCAGCAGCTTACAGGGGGCGGGCACCGGGGAGCTGTTTTTT. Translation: CASSLQGAGTGELFF.

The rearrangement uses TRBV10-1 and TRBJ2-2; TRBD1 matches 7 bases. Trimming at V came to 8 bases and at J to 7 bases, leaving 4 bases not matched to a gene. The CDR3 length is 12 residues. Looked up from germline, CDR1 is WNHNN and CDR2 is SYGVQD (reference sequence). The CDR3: CASERDSGELFF. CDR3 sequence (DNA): TGCGCCAGCGAGAGGGACAGCGGGGAGCTGTTTTTT.

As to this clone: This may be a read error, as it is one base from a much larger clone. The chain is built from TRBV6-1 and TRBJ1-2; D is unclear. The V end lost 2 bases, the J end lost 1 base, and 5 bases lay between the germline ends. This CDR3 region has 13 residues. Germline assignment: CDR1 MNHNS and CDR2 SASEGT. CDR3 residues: CASSELDNYGYTF. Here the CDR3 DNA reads TGTGCCAGCAGTGAACTAGATAACTATGGCTACACCTTC.

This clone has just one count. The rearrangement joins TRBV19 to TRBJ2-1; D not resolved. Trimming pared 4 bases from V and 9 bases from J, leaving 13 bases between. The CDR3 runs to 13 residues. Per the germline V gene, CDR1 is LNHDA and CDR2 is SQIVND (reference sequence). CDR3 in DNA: TGTGCCAGTAGTAGAGCCTTAGGATTTGAGCAGTTCTTC. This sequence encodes CASSRALGFEQFF.

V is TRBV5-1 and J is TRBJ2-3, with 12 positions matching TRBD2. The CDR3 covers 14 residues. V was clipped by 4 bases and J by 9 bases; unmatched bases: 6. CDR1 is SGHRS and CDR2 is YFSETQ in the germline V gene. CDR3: CASSETSGSSTQYF. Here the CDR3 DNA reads TGCGCCAGCAGCGAGACTAGCGGGAGTAGCACGCAGTATTTT. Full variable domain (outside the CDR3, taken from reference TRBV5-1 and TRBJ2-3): KAGVTQTPRYLIKTRGQQVTLSCSPISGHRSVSWYQQTPGQGLQFLFEYFSETQRNKGNFPGRFSGRQFSNSRSEMNVSTLELGDSALYLCASSETSGSSTQYFGPGTRLTVL.

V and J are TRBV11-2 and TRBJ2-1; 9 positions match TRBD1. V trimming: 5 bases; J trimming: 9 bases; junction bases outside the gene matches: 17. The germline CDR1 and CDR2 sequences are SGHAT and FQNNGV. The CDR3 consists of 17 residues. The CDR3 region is CASSPRRLGQGIVEQFF. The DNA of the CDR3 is TGTGCCAGCAGCCCGCGCCGTCTGGGACAGGGAATCGTTGAGCAGTTCTTC. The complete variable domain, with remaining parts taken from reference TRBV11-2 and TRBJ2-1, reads EAGVAQSPRYKIIEKRQSVAFWCNPISGHATLYWYQQILGQGPKLLIQFQNNGVVDDSQLPKDRFSAERLKGVDSTLKIQPAKLEDSAVYLCASSPRRLGQGIVEQFFGPGTRLTVL.

In DNA, the CDR3 is TGTGCCAGCAGTAAAACAGGGAACACCGGGGAGCTGTTTTTT. Translated: CASSKTGNTGELFF. V and J are TRBV9 and TRBJ2-2; a weak D match, TRBD1 (5 bases). The CDR3 runs 14 residues. Germline V gives CDR1 SGDLS, CDR2 YYNGEE. V lost 5 bases and J 1 base, leaving 9 bases between the germline ends.

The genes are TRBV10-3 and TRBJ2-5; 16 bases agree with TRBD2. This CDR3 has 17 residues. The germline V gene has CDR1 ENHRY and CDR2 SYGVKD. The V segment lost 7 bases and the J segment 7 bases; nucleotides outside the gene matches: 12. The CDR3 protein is CAIIPPGLAGGPRTQYF. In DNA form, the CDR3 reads TGTGCCATCATTCCACCGGGACTAGCGGGGGGGCCGCGGACCCAGTACTTC.

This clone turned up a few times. Written as DNA, the CDR3 is TGCGCCAGCGGTGGGGCCTACGAGCAGTACTTC. Its protein product is CASGGAYEQYF. The chain couples TRBV10-2 to TRBJ2-7; D gene unclear. The CDR3 has 11 residues. CDR1 WSHSY and CDR2 SAAADI come from the germline V gene. V was trimmed by 8 bases and J by 2 bases, leaving 7 bases between them.

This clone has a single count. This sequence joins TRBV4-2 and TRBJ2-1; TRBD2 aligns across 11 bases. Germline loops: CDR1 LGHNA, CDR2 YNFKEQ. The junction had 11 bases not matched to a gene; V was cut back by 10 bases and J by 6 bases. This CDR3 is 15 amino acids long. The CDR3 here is CAIHNSGRVVNEQFF. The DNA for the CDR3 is TGTGCCATCCACAATAGCGGGAGGGTAGTCAATGAGCAGTTCTTC.

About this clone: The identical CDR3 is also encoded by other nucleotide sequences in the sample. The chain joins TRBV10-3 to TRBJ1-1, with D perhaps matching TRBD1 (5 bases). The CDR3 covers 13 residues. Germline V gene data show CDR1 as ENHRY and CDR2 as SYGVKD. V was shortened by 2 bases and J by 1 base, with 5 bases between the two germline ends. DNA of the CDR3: TGTGCCATCAGTGAGGGGGGGAACACTGAAGCTTTCTTT. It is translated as CAISEGGNTEAFF.

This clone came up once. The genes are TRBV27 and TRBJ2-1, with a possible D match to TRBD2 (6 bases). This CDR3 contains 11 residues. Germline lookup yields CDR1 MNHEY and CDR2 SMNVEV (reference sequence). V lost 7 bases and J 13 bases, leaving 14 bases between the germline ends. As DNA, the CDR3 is TGTGCCAGCAAAGGGACTCAACGACAGTTCTTC. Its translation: CASKGTQRQFF.